The 13 T cell receptor beta chains below were found in one sample sequenced in a study of CD8 T cells in ankylosing spondylitis (dated by TCRdb to between 2016 and 2019). Points the paper makes about the study in general: A TCR beta motif of several highly homologous amino acid variants appeared characteristic of blood from ankylosing spondylitis patients.

Receptors were amplified or captured by 5' RACE. Sequencing instrument: Illumina HiSeq 2500. The public reads were reanalyzed by TCRdb: fastp trimming at Q25, MiXCR alignment, in-frame beta chains only. Identical CDR3 proteins give one entry, which carries the most common genes and DNA. The sample includes roughly 90,000 distinct CDR3 sequences, with just under 9% observed a single time. About a third of the sample comes from the top ten. These TCRs' antigens remain unknown. Sequences were obtained from blood, either unsorted or a sorted T cell fraction (not recorded which). These receptors all come from a male donor with ankylosing spondylitis.

V and J are TRBV2 and TRBJ2-7; 7 nucleotides match TRBD1. The V and J ends lost 1 base and 0 bases, in that order; junction bases with no gene match: 15. This CDR3 is built from 19 residues. CDR1 and CDR2 (germline): SNHLY, FYNNEI. CDR3 coding DNA: TGTGCCAGCAGTGAAGGTGGGGGACAGCATCGGCCCCGCTCCTACGAGCAGTACGTC. This sequence encodes CASSEGGGQHRPRSYEQYV.

This clonotype appeared many times. The chain has TRBV4-1 and TRBJ2-1; a weak D match, TRBD2 (5 bases). Trimming took off 3 bases at V and 5 bases at J, with 26 bases between the two ends. The germline gives CDR1 MGHRA, CDR2 YSYEKL. The CDR3 extends over 19 amino acids. The CDR3 loop is CASSQLLIQTGSSNNEQFF. CDR3 DNA sequence: TGCGCCAGCAGCCAGCTCTTAATCCAGACGGGATCATCTAACAATGAGCAGTTCTTC.

Only a few counts were recorded for this clonotype. V gene TRBV6-2 or TRBV6-3 combines with J gene TRBJ2-7, with D perhaps being TRBD1 or TRBD2 (6 bases each). The germline CDR1 and CDR2 sequences are MNHEY and SVGEGT. V dropped 7 bases and J dropped 5 bases, with 15 bases sitting between them. There are 13 residues in the CDR3. In nucleotides, the CDR3 is TGTGCCAGCATGGCAGGGGAGGTCCACGAGCAGTACTTC. Encoded protein: CASMAGEVHEQYF.

This clonotype has ten or more counts. The rearrangement uses TRBV4-2 and TRBJ1-5; D might be TRBD1 (5 bases). CDR3 length: 16 amino acids. With 0 bases removed from V and 0 bases from J, the gap between germline ends came to 9 bases. Germline V gene sequence: CDR1 LGHNA, CDR2 YNFKEQ. In DNA, the CDR3 is TGTGCCAGCAGCCAAGAATCGGGGGATAGCAATCAGCCCCAGCATTTT. Residues: CASSQESGDSNQPQHF.

In this sample, this clonotype turned up many times. The chain joins TRBV3-1 to TRBJ2-1, with D perhaps assigned TRBD1 or TRBD2 (5 bases each). V gave up 0 bases and J gave up 6 bases, with 12 bases separating them. This CDR3 is built from 15 residues. Germline assignment: CDR1 LGHDT and CDR2 YNNKEL (reference sequence). The CDR3: CASSQDQGTLNEQFF. The CDR3 DNA is TGTGCCAGCAGCCAAGACCAAGGGACCCTCAATGAGCAGTTCTTC.

This clonotype was seen ten or more times. The chain links TRBV6-1 to TRBJ2-1, with TRBD2 identical over 11 bases. Looked up from germline, CDR1 is MNHNS and CDR2 is SASEGT. The CDR3 runs to 17 residues. V lost 6 bases to trimming and J lost 7 bases; unmatched junction nucleotides: 14. The CDR3 DNA reads as TGTGCCAGCAGCGACTACCCACTAGCGGGAGTTCATAATGAGCAGTTCTTC. This gives the protein CASSDYPLAGVHNEQFF.

This clonotype was detected a few times. The chain is built from TRBV11-3 and TRBJ2-1; 12 bases are shared with TRBD2. V lost 6 bases and J lost 8; bases outside the gene matches: 8. Germline lookup yields CDR1 SGHNT and CDR2 YENEEA. CDR3 length: 15 amino acids. CDR3 amino acids: CASRDILAGGHEQFF. The CDR3 region has the DNA TGTGCCAGCAGGGACATACTAGCGGGAGGTCATGAGCAGTTCTTC. The full variable domain, rest sourced from reference TRBV11-3 and TRBJ2-1, is EAGVVQSPRYKIIEKKQPVAFWCNPISGHNTLYWYLQNLGQGPELLIRYENEEAVDDSQLPKDRFSAERLKGVDSTLKIQPAELGDSAVYLCASRDILAGGHEQFFGPGTRLTVL.

This clonotype was seen ten or more times. The chain is built from TRBV4-1 and TRBJ1-1, with D possibly being TRBD1 (6 bases). Trimming took 3 bases from V and 1 from J, leaving 12 bases between them. The CDR3 runs 15 residues. CDR1 is MGHRA and CDR2 is YSYEKL in the germline V gene. The CDR3 nucleotides read TGCGCCAGCAGCCAGACTCCCAGGGGGAACACTGAAGCTTTCTTT. It is translated as CASSQTPRGNTEAFF.

This clonotype turned up a few times. This chain links TRBV4-2 with TRBJ2-3; 7 bases are shared with TRBD2. The CDR3 covers 17 residues. The germline gives CDR1 LGHNA, CDR2 YNFKEQ. Trimming removed 0 bases from V and 4 bases from J; junction bases left unmatched: 10. This chain's CDR3 is CASSQDPQRGEADTQYF. The CDR3 DNA reads as TGTGCCAGCAGCCAAGACCCCCAGCGGGGAGAGGCAGATACGCAGTATTTT.

This clonotype was seen a handful of times. The chain is built from TRBV4-1 and TRBJ2-2, with unresolved D. CDR1 is MGHRA and CDR2 is YSYEKL in the germline V gene. Trimming cost V 0 bases and J 4 bases, with 0 bases left between them. The CDR3 is 12 amino acids. CDR3 in amino acids: CASSQDTGELFF. The CDR3 nucleotides read TGCGCCAGCAGCCAAGACACCGGGGAGCTGTTTTTT.

This clonotype was found many times. The rearrangement joins TRBV11-2 to TRBJ2-7, with 7 bases that match TRBD2. This CDR3 is 15 amino acids long. The ends lost 1 base at V and 5 bases at J; junction bases unmatched: 8. Germline V CDR1 and CDR2: SGHAT, FQNNGV. For the CDR3, the DNA is TGTGCCAGCAGCTTAGCTTTTTCCGCGGGAGACGAGCAGTACGTC. This encodes CASSLAFSAGDEQYV.

The sample holds many counts of this clonotype. The chain is built from TRBV5-1 and TRBJ1-5; TRBD1 matches 9 bases. With 1 base clipped from V and 5 bases from J, the junction kept 4 bases outside the gene matches. Germline values: CDR1 SGHRS, CDR2 YFSETQ. The length of the CDR3 is 15 residues. CDR3 nucleotides: TGCGCCAGCAGCTTGACGACAGGGGGGGATCAGCCCCAGCATTTT. This sequence encodes CASSLTTGGDQPQHF.

CDR3 sequence (DNA): TGTGCCACCAGTGCCCTAGCGGGAGGTAATGAGCAGTTCTTC. This gives the protein CATSALAGGNEQFF. The V gene is TRBV24-1, the J gene TRBJ2-1; 11 bases map to TRBD2. The junction had 3 bases not matched to a gene; V was cut back by 5 bases and J by 7 bases. This CDR3 region has 14 residues. Looked up from germline, CDR1 is KGHDR and CDR2 is SFDVKD.